The 18 T cell receptor beta chains given below trace back to one sample, sequenced in a study of T cells in narcolepsy (dated by TCRdb to the late 2010s). Their cognate antigens are unknown. The library was obtained by the immunoSEQ multiplex PCR assay. TCRdb took over this immuneACCESS table, retaining in-frame rearrangements with V and J assigned. Such tables are incomplete; in checked studies, under half of the missing clones stem from an unresolved V gene, and the remainder is unexplained. This sample is represented by over 1,400 clones; about 37% of them were singletons. Together, the top ten hold under 20% of the sample. Sequencing was carried out using cultured CD8+ T cells from cerebrospinal fluid. Receptors originate from a human donor with narcolepsy.

This clone was counted a few times. An end of the junction does not agree with germline; a read error may underlie this. The rearrangement links TRBV11-2 to TRBJ1-3; no definite D call. The germline V gene encodes CDR1 SGHAT and CDR2 FQNNGV. The CDR3 length is 13 residues. The CDR3 DNA is TGTGCCAGCAGCTTCCTCAGTGGAGACACCATATATTTT. Protein sequence: CASSFLSGDTIYF.

The CDR3: CASSWDPGGGETQYF. The CDR3 nucleotides are TGTGCCAGCAGCTGGGACCCAGGGGGAGGGGAGACCCAGTACTTC. The V call is TRBV7-2, the J call TRBJ2-5; D tentatively fits TRBD1 or TRBD2 (7 bases each). Germline V gene sequence: CDR1 SGHTA, CDR2 FQGNSA. The V end lost 4 bases, the J end lost 5 bases, and 17 bases lay between the germline ends. This CDR3 comprises 15 residues.

V usage is TRBV5-8 and J usage is TRBJ1-2; D unresolved. Germline values: CDR1 SGHTS, CDR2 YDEGEE. CDR3 length: 15 residues. V was clipped by 0 bases and J by 6 bases, with 15 bases between them. The CDR3, as DNA: TGTGCCAGCAGCTTGGATGGTGGGTACGGAGATGGCTACACCTTC. Amino acid sequence: CASSLDGGYGDGYTF.

This clone is labeled as large. V usage is TRBV5-4 and J usage is TRBJ2-7; TRBD2 matches at 8 bases. The CDR3 covers 14 residues. V gave up 3 bases and J gave up 2 bases; unmatched junction bases: 4. Germline CDR1 SGHNT, CDR2 YYREEE (reference sequence). This CDR3 reads CASSSGLAAYEQYF. CDR3 in DNA: TGTGCCAGCAGCTCCGGACTAGCTGCCTACGAGCAGTACTTC.

This clone was recorded a few times. The gene calls are TRBV11-2 and TRBJ1-1; weak D call: TRBD1 (5 bases). Between the trimmed V and J ends, which lost 5 bases and 5 bases, there was a span of 9 bases. Germline V gives CDR1 SGHAT, CDR2 FQNNGV. The CDR3 consists of 12 residues. For the CDR3, the DNA is TGTGCCAGCAGCAGCGGGGGGACTGAAGCTTTCTTT. Its translation is CASSSGGTEAFF.

This chain connects TRBV5-4 to TRBJ2-7; 8 nucleotides line up with TRBD1. CDR3 length: 16 amino acids. Trimming at V came to 0 bases and at J to 6 bases, leaving 11 bases not matched to a gene. Per germline, CDR1 SGHNT and CDR2 YYREEE (reference sequence). This CDR3 reads CASSLGETGDVGEQYF. Written as DNA, the CDR3 is TGTGCCAGCAGCTTGGGGGAGACAGGGGATGTTGGCGAGCAGTACTTC.

The genes are TRBV6-5 and TRBJ2-2; TRBD2 agrees at 7 bases. The CDR3 runs to 16 residues. Germline V gives CDR1 MNHEY, CDR2 SVGAGI. With V trimmed by 4 bases and J by 0 bases, 5 bases remained unmatched. In nucleotides, the CDR3 is TGTGCCAGCAGTTGGGGGGGACCAACGAACACCGGGGAGCTGTTTTTT. Protein product: CASSWGGPTNTGELFF.

In this sample, this clone turned up a few times. The chain uses TRBV7-3 and TRBJ1-1, with TRBD1 as a possible D gene (5 bases). This CDR3 is 13 amino acids long. Germline values: CDR1 SGHTA, CDR2 FQGTGA. In DNA, the CDR3 is TGTGCACTAGGGGCAGGGTTGGGCACTGAAGCTTTCTTT. Protein sequence: CALGAGLGTEAFF.

The chain joins TRBV7-9 to TRBJ2-5; tentative D call: TRBD1 (5 bases). The ends were cut back, 5 bases at V and 5 bases at J, with 15 bases in the middle. The CDR3 length is 14 residues. Germline V gene data show CDR1 as SEHNR and CDR2 as FQNEAQ (reference sequence). The CDR3 coding sequence is TGTGCCAGCAGCAACGAAGGGGCCCGGGAGACCCAGTACTTC. Protein product: CASSNEGARETQYF.

This clone came up once. The rearrangement joins TRBV27 to TRBJ2-1; 7 bases are a match to TRBD2. Germline V gene sequence: CDR1 MNHEY, CDR2 SMNVEV (reference sequence). V trimming: 3 bases; J trimming: 10 bases; junction bases outside the gene matches: 3. The CDR3 extends over 12 amino acids. The CDR3 loop is CASSFGEGEQFF. CDR3 in DNA: TGTGCCAGCAGTTTTGGGGAGGGAGAGCAGTTCTTC.

The genes are TRBV29-1 and TRBJ2-3; 7 bases align to TRBD1. Per germline, CDR1 SQVTM and CDR2 ANQGSEA. The ends lost 3 bases at V and 3 bases at J; junction bases unmatched: 3. The CDR3 runs 13 residues. CDR3 sequence reads: CSVEKQGTDTQYF. Here the CDR3 DNA reads TGCAGCGTTGAGAAACAGGGGACAGATACGCAGTATTTT.

The rearrangement links TRBV11-2 to TRBJ1-2; no firm D call. Trimming left V 5 bases short and J 4 bases short, with 23 bases between. The CDR3 is 17 amino acids. In germline, CDR1 is SGHAT, CDR2 FQNNGV. CDR3 DNA: TGTGCCAGCAGCCCGGAAAGAGCAAGCAGAAAGACCTATGGCTACACCTTC. Its translation is CASSPERASRKTYGYTF.

The chain employs TRBV21-1 and TRBJ2-3; the table's D gene call, TRBD1, was not cross checked with the DNA. TRBV21-1 is described as a pseudogene. The length of the CDR3 is 16 residues. The CDR3 DNA reads TGTGCCAGCATCCCGCCTTGGGACAGGGTCCCCCTGACGCAGTATTTT. Translated: CASIPPWDRVPLTQYF.

The rearrangement uses TRBV7-8 and TRBJ2-5; 11 bases align to TRBD2. V was clipped by 1 base and J by 6 bases; unmatched bases: 7. The CDR3 extends over 16 amino acids. Looked up from germline, CDR1 is SGHVS and CDR2 is FQNEAQ. In DNA form, the CDR3 reads TGTGCCAGCAGCTTAGTTAGCGGGGGGGCCTGGAAGACCCAGTACTTC. This codes for CASSLVSGGAWKTQYF.

This clone occurred a few times. The chain combines TRBV7-2 with TRBJ2-2; 12 bases agree with TRBD2. With 3 bases clipped from V and 6 bases from J, the junction kept 2 bases outside the gene matches. The CDR3 loop spans 15 amino acids. Germline lookup yields CDR1 SGHTA and CDR2 FQGNSA. The CDR3 nucleotides read TGTGCCAGCAGCTTCCCTAGCGGGGGGGCCGGGGAGCTGTTTTTT. This gives the protein CASSFPSGGAGELFF.

In its sample, this clone is large. The chain has TRBV27 and TRBJ2-3; 8 bases fit TRBD2. J lost 2 bases, V lost 5 bases, and 6 bases had no gene match. This CDR3 has 15 residues. Germline V gives CDR1 MNHEY, CDR2 SMNVEV (reference sequence). Written as DNA, the CDR3 is TGTGCCAGCAGTGGCTATAGCGGGGACACAGATACGCAGTATTTT. It translates to CASSGYSGDTDTQYF.

Sample share makes this clone medium-sized. V is TRBV7-9 and J is TRBJ2-7; no definite D call. Trimming took off 2 bases at V and 0 bases at J, with 5 bases between the two ends. The length of the CDR3 is 13 residues. Germline V gene data show CDR1 as SEHNR and CDR2 as FQNEAQ (reference sequence). DNA of the CDR3: TGTGCCAGCAGCTTATTGAACTCCTACGAGCAGTACTTC. Its protein is CASSLLNSYEQYF.

CDR3 amino acids: CSVDAEQPNYGYTF. CDR3 nucleotide sequence: TGCAGCGTGGACGCGGAGCAGCCGAACTATGGCTACACCTTC. The chain links TRBV29-1 to TRBJ1-2; no definite D call. V was pared by 6 bases and J by 2 bases, with 16 bases between. This CDR3 contains 14 residues. Germline-derived CDR1 and CDR2 are SQVTM and ANQGSEA.